The clone carrying this T cell receptor beta chain was seen a handful of times. The antigen is undetermined. PCR used 60 Vbeta primers and 13 Jbeta primers. Only in-frame clones appear in the TCRdb table, and some are missing; sequencing was by immunoSEQ multiplex PCR. The sample lists 90,000 to 110,000 clones, about 83% occurring once. The data derive from a study of cytomegalovirus exposure and HLA in healthy donors. Trimming cost V 6 bases and J 4 bases; bases outside gene matches: 18. The length of the CDR3 is 18 residues. Germline V CDR1 and CDR2: SGHTA, FQGNSA. Findings and caveats of the study: Rarity characterized most TCR sequences, yet some public TCRs appeared in many donors. A later analysis reported that several of the most significant clusters appeared to be linked to common viral pathogens, among them Epstein-Barr virus. Among TCR beta chains, those listed as cytomegalovirus-associated numbered approximately 150.

This chain connects TRBV7-2 to TRBJ1-5; 7 bases fit TRBD1. Sequenced: PBMCs. This clonotype originated in a man between 18 and 29 years old in good health and CMV-seronegative. For the CDR3, the DNA is TGTGCCAGCAGTCTACAGCCCCTGGACAGGTACCCAAATCAGCCCCAGCATTTT. This codes for CASSLQPLDRYPNQPQHF. The whole variable domain, remainder taken from reference TRBV7-2 and TRBJ1-5, is GAGVSQSPSNKVTEKGKDVELRCDPISGHTALYWYRQSLGQGLEFLIYFQGNSAPDKSGLPSDRFSAERTGGSVSTLTIQRTQQEDSAVYLCASSLQPLDRYPNQPQHFGDGTRLSIL.